This is a list of T cell receptor beta chains from one sample in a study of T cells expressing NK-cell markers. TCRdb re-called the 5' RACE reads, yielding one record per CDR3 amino acid sequence without DNA. The sample data list 550,000 to 600,000 distinct CDR3 sequences. Sample: blood T cells: a sorted CD56 or NKG2C T cell subset, CD4+ or CD8+ T cells, or bulk PBMC T cells (not recorded which). All receptors come from a man younger than 35 in good health. Each CDR3 is given with its conserved first and last residue. Fields, in order: CDR3 protein, J gene, V gene.

CDR3: CASSPADGSYEQYF
J: TRBJ2-7
V: TRBV7-9

CDR3: CASSFSGTGGKDEQFF
J: TRBJ2-1
V: TRBV28

CDR3: CASTEPGTQHTDTQYF
J: TRBJ2-3
V: TRBV19

CDR3: CASSYRGSAGVGTGELFF
J: TRBJ2-2
V: TRBV7-6

CDR3: CASSLSGGYHQPQHF
J: TRBJ1-5
V: TRBV7-2

CDR3: CASSFRLARIYEQFF
J: TRBJ2-1
V: TRBV12-3/TRBV12-4

CDR3: CASSTGQSHSGANVLTF
J: TRBJ2-6
V: TRBV7-8

CDR3: CSVEKGGGIAGSYNEQFF
J: TRBJ2-1
V: TRBV29-1

CDR3: CASARDSERKQFF
J: TRBJ2-1
V: TRBV5-1

CDR3: CASSPDWGQTNQPQHF
J: TRBJ1-5
V: TRBV7-6

CDR3: CASSPYSELFF
J: TRBJ2-2
V: TRBV3-1

CDR3: CASSQDLSTGRLPDTQYF
J: TRBJ2-3
V: TRBV4-1

CDR3: CASSQDRQGATDTQYF
J: TRBJ2-3
V: TRBV4-2

CDR3: CASTREGTDTQYF
J: TRBJ2-3
V: TRBV2

CDR3: CASSQITGGHNEQFF
J: TRBJ2-1
V: TRBV28

CDR3: CSAGVSGSYEQYF
J: TRBJ2-7
V: TRBV29-1

CDR3: CATSDSGGLQETQYF
J: TRBJ2-5
V: TRBV24-1

CDR3: CASSFQGQGAGTDTQYF
J: TRBJ2-3
V: TRBV28

CDR3: CASSLTRLATYEQYF
J: TRBJ2-7
V: TRBV4-3

CDR3: CASSGDWTEQFF
J: TRBJ2-1
V: TRBV5-1

CDR3: CATSSTGGYSNQPQHF
J: TRBJ1-5
V: TRBV15

CDR3: CASRADSIGANVLTF
J: TRBJ2-6
V: TRBV12-3/TRBV12-4

CDR3: CSASSGTANQPQHF
J: TRBJ1-5
V: TRBV20-1

CDR3: CASSRLGASYEQYF
J: TRBJ2-7
V: TRBV27

CDR3: CASSTRAPSTDTQYF
J: TRBJ2-3
V: TRBV28

CDR3: CASSRLNNEQFF
J: TRBJ2-1
V: TRBV3-1

CDR3: CSVLPSSGRNIQYF
J: TRBJ2-4
V: TRBV29-1

CDR3: CASSSIDRMMLFNEQFF
J: TRBJ2-1
V: TRBV5-6

CDR3: CASRTAGTNQPQHF
J: TRBJ1-5
V: TRBV12-3/TRBV12-4

CDR3: CASSEYGKGEKLFF
J: TRBJ1-4
V: TRBV25-1

CDR3: CASSKTGGVFEAFF
J: TRBJ1-1
V: TRBV12-3/TRBV12-4

CDR3: CASSDGQRNIQYF
J: TRBJ2-4
V: TRBV6-1

CDR3: CASSFLGWEHNEQFF
J: TRBJ2-1
V: TRBV7-9

CDR3: CASSPLTRTPLGEQFF
J: TRBJ2-1
V: TRBV5-1

CDR3: CASSLGGALNEQYF
J: TRBJ2-7
V: TRBV28

CDR3: CASSHGVGTRLEQYF
J: TRBJ2-7
V: TRBV5-1

CDR3: CASSAAGGELFF
J: TRBJ2-2
V: TRBV6-5

CDR3: CASTPGTSGRAGEQFF
J: TRBJ2-1
V: TRBV5-1

CDR3: CSARKTSGGPYNEQFF
J: TRBJ2-1
V: TRBV20-1

CDR3: CASTGGLSNTEAFF
J: TRBJ1-1
V: TRBV7-8

CDR3: CASGLVYPDPGANVLTF
J: TRBJ2-6
V: TRBV12-5

CDR3: CASSEETGSYNEQFF
J: TRBJ2-1
V: TRBV6-1